Each of the 12 T cell receptor beta chains below was sequenced from the same sample in a study of T cell responses to AZD1222 COVID-19 vaccine. The protocol was immunoSEQ multiplex PCR, while the TCRdb copy is restricted to in-frame clones and leaves out a portion. The sample consists of about 100,000 clones, 87% of them appearing once. This sample comprised peripheral blood, obtained on day 0 of AZD1222 vaccination. The receptor source for this set is an adult in good health.

The gene calls are TRBV4-2 and TRBJ2-3, with D unresolved. Looked up from germline, CDR1 is LGHNA and CDR2 is YNFKEQ. The CDR3 loop spans 15 amino acids. Trimming took 6 bases from V and 1 from J, leaving 14 bases between them. The CDR3 sequence is CASSQPGLGTDTQYF. The CDR3 bases are TGTGCCAGCAGTCAACCCGGCCTCGGCACAGATACGCAGTATTTT.

The chain employs TRBV10-3 and TRBJ1-1; TRBD1 agrees at 7 bases. Germline trimming cut 6 bases from V and 11 bases from J; bases unmatched to any gene: 9. The CDR3 runs 12 residues. Germline CDR1 is ENHRY and CDR2 is SYGVKD. CDR3: CAIRRQGDGAFF. The DNA of the CDR3 is TGTGCCATCAGGCGACAGGGTGATGGGGCTTTCTTT.

In this sample, this clone turned up a few times. The chain couples TRBV7-9 to TRBJ1-1; unclear D gene. V lost 5 bases, J lost 4 bases, and 17 bases lay in between. The V gene's germline CDR1 is SEHNR and CDR2 FQNEAQ (reference sequence). The CDR3 is 15 amino acids. The CDR3 DNA sequence: TGTGCCAGCAGCCTTGTAGGACGAAGTGTCACTGAAGCTTTCTTT. Translation: CASSLVGRSVTEAFF.

The CDR3 is CSVNGRAWDTQYF. DNA of the CDR3: TGCAGCGTTAATGGGAGGGCCTGGGATACGCAGTATTTT. This chain joins TRBV29-1 and TRBJ2-3; 7 positions match TRBD2. V dropped 5 bases and J dropped 6; count of bases not matched to a gene: 8. Germline lookup yields CDR1 SQVTM and CDR2 ANQGSEA. This CDR3 comprises 13 residues.

The genes are TRBV19 and TRBJ2-1; D might be TRBD1 (6 bases). Trimming removed 5 bases at V and 10 bases at J, with 12 bases between. There are 12 residues in the CDR3. Looked up from germline, CDR1 is LNHDA and CDR2 is SQIVND (reference sequence). In DNA form, the CDR3 reads TGTGCCAGTAGTCAGACAGGTTACGAGCAGTTCTTC. As protein: CASSQTGYEQFF.

The V and J genes are TRBV5-1 and TRBJ2-3; 8 bases map to TRBD2. Germline V gene lookup returns CDR1 SGHRS and CDR2 YFSETQ. V lost 4 bases and J lost 2; bases outside the gene matches: 12. This CDR3 is 17 amino acids long. The CDR3 DNA reads as TGCGCCAGCAGCCCTTTGTCTAGCGGGCGATACACAGATACGCAGTATTTT. Protein: CASSPLSSGRYTDTQYF.

The rearrangement links TRBV7-2 to TRBJ2-5; TRBD2 matches 10 bases. Germline V CDR1 and CDR2: SGHTA, FQGNSA. This CDR3 has 15 amino acids. With V trimmed by 0 bases and J by 4 bases, 2 bases remained unmatched. This chain's CDR3 is CASSLALAGVETQYF. The CDR3, as DNA: TGTGCCAGCAGCTTAGCGCTAGCGGGAGTAGAGACCCAGTACTTC.

V is TRBV30 and J is TRBJ2-7, with 8 nucleotides matching TRBD2. CDR1 is GTSNPN, CDR2 SVGIG, per germline (reference sequence). Trimming cost V 2 bases and J 3 bases; bases outside gene matches: 6. This CDR3 contains 14 residues. The CDR3: CAWSSDSGNYEQYF. The CDR3 region has the DNA TGTGCCTGGAGTTCCGATAGCGGGAACTACGAGCAGTACTTC.

The J gene is TRBJ1-2, the V gene TRBV27, with 10 positions matching TRBD1. Germline CDR1 reads MNHEY; CDR2 reads SMNVEV (reference sequence). The V and J ends lost 5 bases and 1 base, in that order; junction bases with no gene match: 4. This CDR3 is built from 15 residues. CDR3 nucleotide sequence: TGTGCCAGCAGTACTCGGACAGGGGGTAACTATGGCTACACCTTC. The encoded protein is CASSTRTGGNYGYTF.

This chain connects TRBV30 to TRBJ1-5; D is ambiguous. Deletions cut 2 bases from V and 6 bases from J, with 11 bases between. The length of the CDR3 is 13 residues. Germline lookup yields CDR1 GTSNPN and CDR2 SVGIG (reference sequence). Written as DNA, the CDR3 is TGTGCCTGGAGTCTGGGGAGTTCTCAGCCCCAGCATTTT. Translation: CAWSLGSSQPQHF.

Only one count was recorded for this clone. The chain recombines TRBV2 with TRBJ1-2, with D possibly being TRBD1 (5 bases). The CDR3 is made up of 12 amino acids. Deletions cut 4 bases from V and 5 bases from J, with 8 bases between. Germline CDR1 SNHLY, CDR2 FYNNEI. This CDR3 reads CASSGQGYGYTF. The CDR3 bases are TGTGCCAGCAGTGGGCAGGGTTATGGCTACACCTTC.

The V gene is TRBV6-5, the J gene TRBJ2-1, with 8 bases matching TRBD2. V lost 6 bases, J lost 9 bases, and 10 bases stayed unmatched. CDR1 and CDR2 from the germline V gene are MNHEY and SVGAGI. This CDR3 comprises 14 residues. The CDR3 nucleotides read TGTGCCAGCAGGCGGGGGGACGTTTTCGGTGAGCAGTTCTTC. It yields the protein CASRRGDVFGEQFF.